This is a list of T cell receptor beta chains from one sample in a study of T cell responses to AZD1222 COVID-19 vaccine. The table came from immunoSEQ multiplex PCR; TCRdb's copy has only in-frame clones and leaves some out. This sample has about 150,000 clones, with about 93% found just once. This material consisted of peripheral blood, taken on day 0 of AZD1222 vaccination. The receptors derive from an adult in good health. CDR3s include the opening cysteine and the closing phenylalanine or tryptophan. The D gene is left open where the match is weak. Rows may omit the clone size; those that give it use once, few, many or a size class.

D gene	J gene	clone size	V gene	CDR3 protein	CDR3 DNA
NA	TRBJ1-4	NA	TRBV2	CASSPGGKLFF	TGTGCCAGCAGTCCGGGGGGAAAACTGTTTTTT
TRBD1	TRBJ1-3	NA	TRBV3-1/TRBV3-2	CASSPGQAWGNTIYF	TGTGCCAGCAGCCCGGGACAGGCCTGGGGAAACACCATATATTTT
NA	TRBJ1-6	NA	TRBV12-3/TRBV12-4	CASRQDSNSPLHF	TGTGCCAGCAGACAGGACAGTAATTCACCCCTCCACTTT
NA	TRBJ2-1	NA	TRBV2	CASSEWPGDGYNEQFF	TGTGCCAGCAGTGAATGGCCGGGGGACGGCTACAATGAGCAGTTCTTC
NA	TRBJ2-1	NA	TRBV28	CASSQSDNEQFF	TGTGCCAGCAGTCAGTCCGACAATGAGCAGTTCTTC
NA	TRBJ2-7	NA	TRBV30	CAWSVGVGNEQYF	TGTGCCTGGAGTGTGGGTGTAGGGAACGAGCAGTACTTC
NA	TRBJ1-2	once	TRBV19	CASSRVRLGYTF	TGTGCCAGTAGTAGGGTTCGACTCGGCTACACCTTC
NA	TRBJ1-5	NA	TRBV28	CASSFFRVNQPQHF	TGTGCCAGCAGTTTCTTCAGGGTCAATCAGCCCCAGCATTTT
NA	TRBJ1-2	NA	TRBV4-1	CASSRGQTEGYTF	TGCGCCAGCAGCCGGGGCCAGACGGAAGGCTACACCTTC
NA	TRBJ1-4	NA	TRBV9	CASSDQAGNEKLFF	TGTGCCAGCAGCGACCAGGCAGGGAATGAAAAACTGTTTTTT
NA	TRBJ1-4	few	TRBV20-1	CSASRGRDEKLFF	TGCAGTGCTAGTCGGGGGCGCGATGAAAAACTGTTTTTT
NA	TRBJ1-2	NA	TRBV6-1	CASSEAFGGGYTF	TGTGCCAGCAGTGAAGCGTTTGGTGGAGGCTACACCTTC
TRBD1	TRBJ1-2	NA	TRBV5-1	CASSFSGGSEGFGGYTF	TGCGCCAGCAGCTTTTCAGGGGGCTCTGAGGGGTTTGGTGGCTACACCTTC
TRBD1	TRBJ2-3	NA	TRBV18	CASSPTGGPDTQYF	TGTGCCAGCTCACCAACAGGGGGACCAGATACGCAGTATTTT
NA	TRBJ1-2	NA	TRBV19	CASSIDQDYGYTF	TGTGCCAGTAGTATAGATCAGGACTATGGCTACACCTTC
TRBD2	TRBJ2-1	NA	TRBV29-1	CSVEDNSGDYNEQFF	TGCAGCGTTGAAGATAATAGCGGGGACTACAATGAGCAGTTCTTC
NA	TRBJ1-1	NA	TRBV19	CASSQFGRGNTEAFF	TGTGCCAGTAGTCAGTTTGGCAGGGGAAACACTGAAGCTTTCTTT
NA	TRBJ2-4	NA	TRBV18	CASSPSGGSDIQYF	TGTGCCAGCTCACCATCCGGGGGATCGGACATTCAGTACTTC
NA	TRBJ1-2	NA	TRBV30	CAWSESGHYGYTF	TGTGCCTGGAGTGAATCAGGGCACTATGGCTACACCTTC
NA	TRBJ2-1	NA	TRBV30	CASSGGNEQFF	TGTGCCTCCTCCGGGGGCAATGAGCAGTTCTTC
NA	TRBJ2-7	NA	TRBV5-1	CASSYDAGSYEQYF	TGCGCCAGCAGCTACGACGCAGGATCCTACGAGCAGTACTTC
NA	TRBJ2-5	NA	TRBV15	CATSRGRVMETQYF	TGTGCCACCAGCAGGGGACGGGTAATGGAGACCCAGTACTTC
NA	TRBJ2-7	NA	TRBV21-1	CASSKRCGRAHEQYF	TGTGCCAGCAGCAAAAGATGTGGGAGGGCCCACGAGCAGTACTTC
NA	TRBJ2-3	few	TRBV9	CASSVDAATDTQYF	TGTGCCAGCAGCGTAGATGCGGCTACAGATACGCAGTATTTT
TRBD1	TRBJ1-6	NA	TRBV6-1	CASSGGTGRSYNSPLHF	TGTGCCAGCAGTGGGGGGACAGGTCGCTCCTATAATTCACCCCTCCACTTT
NA	TRBJ1-2	NA	TRBV5-1	CASSLDTLGYTF	TGCGCCAGCAGCTTGGACACCCTTGGCTACACCTTC